Sequencing of this TCR beta chain was carried out in a study of T cell repertoires in cytomegalovirus infection (dated by TCRdb to the late 2010s). Concerning the study at large: The peptide stimulations were aimed at well-studied HLA-B-restricted epitopes as well as recently identified HLA-C-restricted CMV epitopes, whose presentation resists viral immunomodulation. Because public TCR beta signatures pointed to carriage of CMV infection together with the matching HLA type, the HLA type of each donor mattered for the analysis.

V is cut by 5 bases and J by 8 bases, and the space between the germline ends is 6 bases. The CDR3 runs 10 amino acids, cysteine and phenylalanine included. Left in the record is the CDR3 DNA by itself, 30 bases read in frame from the first base. The sequencing machine was an Illumina HiSeq 1500. The public sequencing data were trimmed at Q25 with fastp and processed into clonotypes with MiXCR by TCRdb, which kept only in-frame beta chains. CDR3 protein sequences are deduplicated, and each keeps its most common genes and DNA. The table for this sample lists about 220,000 distinct CDR3 sequences; approximately 40% of them were counted only once. The ten largest account for 55% to 70% of the sample. Study-wide conclusions, independent of this receptor: Carriers of CMV infection plus the relevant HLA type were discriminated by the cumulative frequency of public TCR beta family members in the study cohort and in an independent 352-donor cohort. The ex vivo response was dominated by HLA-C-restricted CMV-specific TCR beta clonotypes, which also provided the single most frequent clonotype in two of eight donors.

Sample treatment or condition, as interpreted from the label and publication: in vitro stimulation with specific CMV peptide epitopes to enrich CMV-specific T cells. This clonotype was observed a single time. Its target antigen remains unknown. Within one base of it there is no much larger clone, and no base qualities were kept. A lone read offers only weak evidence. This sequence originates from a human donor in good health (CMV status not recorded). Some clones in this sample may be carry-over from other donors' samples. This sample comprised CD8+ T cells from cultured PBMCs, obtained from culture after CMV antigen stimulation. This receptor chain uses TRBV12-3 or TRBV12-4 and TRBJ1-2; matching of 5 bases hints at TRBD1 as the D gene. Read as DNA, the sequence is TGTGCCAGCAGTGGGGGGGGCTACACCTTC. This sequence encodes CASSGGGYTF.